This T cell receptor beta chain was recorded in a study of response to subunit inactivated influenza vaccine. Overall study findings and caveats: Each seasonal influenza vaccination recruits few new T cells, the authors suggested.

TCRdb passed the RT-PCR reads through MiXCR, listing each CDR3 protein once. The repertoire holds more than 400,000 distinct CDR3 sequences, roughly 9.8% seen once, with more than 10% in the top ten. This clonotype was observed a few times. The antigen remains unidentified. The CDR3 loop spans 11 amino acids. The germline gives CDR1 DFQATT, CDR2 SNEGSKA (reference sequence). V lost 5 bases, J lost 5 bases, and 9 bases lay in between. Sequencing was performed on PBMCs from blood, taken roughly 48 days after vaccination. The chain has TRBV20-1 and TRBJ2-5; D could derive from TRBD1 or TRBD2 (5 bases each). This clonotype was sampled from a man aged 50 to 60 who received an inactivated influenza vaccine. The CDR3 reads CSAGGSETQYF. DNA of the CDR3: TGCAGTGCTGGGGGTTCGGAGACCCAGTACTTC.